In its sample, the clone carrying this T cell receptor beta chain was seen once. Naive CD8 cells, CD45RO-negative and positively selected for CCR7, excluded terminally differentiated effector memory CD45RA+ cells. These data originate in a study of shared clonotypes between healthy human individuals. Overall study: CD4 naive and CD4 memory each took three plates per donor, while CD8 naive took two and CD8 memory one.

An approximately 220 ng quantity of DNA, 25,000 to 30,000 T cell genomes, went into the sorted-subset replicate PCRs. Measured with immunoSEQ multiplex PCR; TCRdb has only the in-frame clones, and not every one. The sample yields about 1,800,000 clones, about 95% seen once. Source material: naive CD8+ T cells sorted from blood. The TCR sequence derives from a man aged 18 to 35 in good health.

DNA for the CDR3: TGCGCCAGCAGCCCGGGACAGAGCTCCTACGAGCAGTACTTC. Translated: CASSPGQSSYEQYF. The J gene is TRBJ2-5, the V gene TRBV5-1; TRBD1 matches at 7 bases. The DNA end is more similar to TRBJ2-7, so the J call may be wrong. Germline V gene lookup returns CDR1 SGHRS and CDR2 YFSETQ. The CDR3 extends over 14 amino acids.